Shown below are 32 T cell receptor beta chains from a single sample sequenced in a study of molecular identifiers for immune sequencing clone quantification. TCRdb processed the PCR reads anew with MiXCR; each CDR3 protein has one entry. The profile shows more than 450,000 distinct CDR3 sequences, around 25% of them singletons. Sequenced input: naive CD8+ T cells from blood, with Jurkat cell RNA spiked in. The subset was: FACS-sorted CD8+CD4-CCR7+CD45RA+ naive T cells. Every receptor here comes from a human donor in good health. Some libraries in this study had Jurkat cell RNA spiked in.

The CDR3 sequence is CSARGMTGRNTEAFF. CDR3 in DNA: TGCAGTGCTAGAGGAATGACAGGACGAAACACTGAAGCTTTCTTT. V and J are TRBV20-1 and TRBJ1-1, with TRBD1 as a possible D gene (6 bases). V shed 1 base and J shed 2 bases, with 14 bases lying between them. The germline V gene has CDR1 DFQATT and CDR2 SNEGSKA (reference sequence). CDR3 length: 15 residues.

This chain joins TRBV28 and TRBJ2-3, with unresolved D. Germline V gene data show CDR1 as MDHEN and CDR2 as SYDVKM. The CDR3 spans 11 residues. The germline V and J ends were trimmed by 8 bases and 10 bases, with 13 bases remaining between them. CDR3 protein: CASGQGNAQYF. Written as DNA, the CDR3 is TGTGCCAGCGGTCAAGGGAATGCGCAGTATTTT.

This clonotype was picked up many times. The rearrangement joins TRBV28 to TRBJ2-3; D gene ambiguous. V was clipped by 7 bases and J by 6 bases, with 11 bases between them. From germline, CDR1 is MDHEN and CDR2 SYDVKM. The CDR3 sequence is 12 residues long. CDR3 loop: CASNTLADTQYF. CDR3 DNA sequence: TGTGCCAGCAATACGTTGGCGGATACGCAGTATTTT.

This clonotype was recorded many times. This rearrangement joins TRBV29-1 to TRBJ1-1; D unclear. Trimming removed 2 bases at V and 3 bases at J, with 4 bases between. The V gene's germline CDR1 is SQVTM and CDR2 ANQGSEA. The CDR3 has 11 amino acids. The CDR3 DNA follows: TGCAGCGTTGAAAGGTACACTGAAGCTTTCTTT. It yields the protein CSVERYTEAFF. Drawing the rest from reference TRBV29-1 and TRBJ1-1, the complete variable domain is SAVISQKPSRDICQRGTSLTIQCQVDSQVTMMFWYRQQPGQSLTLIATANQGSEATYESGFVIDKFPISRPNLTFSTLTVSNMSPEDSSIYLCSVERYTEAFFGQGTRLTVV.

This clonotype showed up just a few times. The rearrangement links TRBV23-1 to TRBJ1-6; no definite D call. TRBV23-1 falls under the ORF class, with uncertain function. The CDR3 contains 18 residues. With 8 bases removed from V and 3 bases from J, the gap between germline ends came to 23 bases. CDR3 nucleotide sequence: TGCGCCAGCCAAAAACCCAACTTCGTGCCGGGCTATAATTCACCCCTCCACTTT. The encoded protein is CASQKPNFVPGYNSPLHF.

Turning to this clonotype: A much larger clone differs from this one at a single base, so this may be a read error. This rearrangement joins TRBV28 to TRBJ1-1, with 7 bases lining up with TRBD1. The CDR3 loop spans 14 amino acids. Trimming at V came to 5 bases and at J to 10 bases, leaving 13 bases not matched to a gene. Germline CDR1 and CDR2: MDHEN and SYDVKM. The CDR3 here is CASSPKGGAYGAFF. The CDR3 DNA follows: TGTGCCAGCAGTCCAAAAGGGGGCGCGTATGGAGCTTTCTTT.

The chain uses TRBV7-9 and TRBJ2-1, with TRBD2 matching 13 bases. J was trimmed by 10 bases and V by 5 bases; bases with no gene match: 8. Germline CDR1 SEHNR, CDR2 FQNEAQ (reference sequence). This CDR3 comprises 15 residues. The DNA for the CDR3 is TGTGCCAGCAGCGGACTAGCGGGAGTCATCGGCGAGCAGTTCTTC. Protein product: CASSGLAGVIGEQFF.

The table lists this clonotype with a few counts. The chain uses TRBV28 and TRBJ2-2; D unresolved. CDR1 is MDHEN and CDR2 is SYDVKM in the germline V gene. The CDR3 runs to 13 residues. The ends were cut back, 3 bases at V and 7 bases at J, with 9 bases in the middle. CDR3 residues: CASSFGVGGELFF. CDR3 nucleotide sequence: TGTGCCAGCAGTTTTGGGGTTGGCGGGGAGCTGTTTTTT.

This clonotype has a single count. The chain links TRBV6-5 to TRBJ2-3; 7 nucleotides match TRBD2. Germline-derived CDR1 and CDR2 are MNHEY and SVGAGI. V lost 2 bases and J lost 4; bases outside the gene matches: 9. The CDR3 is made up of 16 amino acids. As DNA, the CDR3 is TGTGCCAGCAGTTACCTAGCGGTCCCGACCCCAGATACGCAGTATTTT. This codes for CASSYLAVPTPDTQYF.

Details on this clonotype: A read error may be the cause here, since a much bigger clone is one base away. The chain employs TRBV5-3 and TRBJ2-7; TRBD1 is a possible D gene (6 bases). TRBV5-3 counts as an open reading frame of uncertain function. CDR3 length equals 14 residues. For the CDR3, the DNA is TGTGCCAGCAGCTTGGTGGGGGCCCGGCACGAGCAGTACTTC. Its protein is CASSLVGARHEQYF.

This rearrangement joins TRBV6-5 to TRBJ1-4; D call uncertain. The CDR3 length is 16 residues. Germline V gene data show CDR1 as MNHEY and CDR2 as SVGAGI. V was cut by 0 bases and J by 11 bases, with 19 bases left in between. The CDR3 region has the DNA TGTGCCAGCAGTTACTCGTCGCCAGGTGATGGGGATAAACTGTTTTTT. Protein sequence: CASSYSSPGDGDKLFF.

This clonotype was seen at least ten times. The chain carries TRBV5-1 and TRBJ2-7, with TRBD1 matching over 7 bases. The CDR3 has 16 residues. J gave up 0 bases and V 4 bases, and 10 bases lay outside the gene matches. Germline assignment: CDR1 SGHRS and CDR2 YFSETQ. DNA of the CDR3: TGCGCCAGCAGCACGGGCCTGGACAGGAGCTCCTACGAGCAGTACTTC. Residues: CASSTGLDRSSYEQYF.

This clonotype was observed at least ten times. The chain joins TRBV4-3 to TRBJ2-3, with no clear D. The ends were cut back, 1 base at V and 4 bases at J, with 9 bases in the middle. Germline V CDR1 and CDR2: LGHNA, YSLEER. This CDR3 comprises 14 residues. Here the CDR3 reads CASSQGAPADTQYF. The CDR3 DNA reads TGCGCCAGCAGCCAAGGGGCTCCCGCAGATACGCAGTATTTT.

The rearrangement joins TRBV28 to TRBJ2-1, with 12 bases that match TRBD2. This CDR3 has 16 residues. The V segment lost 5 bases and the J segment 3 bases; nucleotides outside the gene matches: 5. Germline V lookup: CDR1 MDHEN, CDR2 SYDVKM. This chain's CDR3 is CASSTTSGSVYNEQFF. The DNA for the CDR3 is TGTGCCAGCAGTACGACTAGCGGGAGTGTCTACAATGAGCAGTTCTTC.

The V gene is TRBV4-3, the J gene TRBJ2-1, with TRBD2 as a possible D gene (5 bases). This CDR3 contains 14 residues. Germline CDR1 reads LGHNA; CDR2 reads YSLEER. Trimming removed 0 bases at V and 7 bases at J, with 10 bases between. For the CDR3, the DNA is TGCGCCAGCAGCCAAGATCCCCGGGGAAATGAGCAGTTCTTC. Its translation is CASSQDPRGNEQFF.

There are a few counts of this clonotype. This chain connects TRBV7-6 to TRBJ2-1; D is uncertain. The CDR3 has 15 residues. CDR1 SGHVS and CDR2 FNYEAQ come from the germline V gene. The V and J ends lost 0 bases and 0 bases respectively, with 6 bases between them. The CDR3 DNA is TGTGCCAGCAGCTTAGCGGTTAGCTCCTACAATGAGCAGTTCTTC. As protein: CASSLAVSSYNEQFF.

In this sample, this clonotype turned up many times. The rearrangement joins TRBV7-9 to TRBJ1-1; 8 bases align to TRBD1. Unmatched junction bases numbered 3, after V lost 6 bases and J lost 6 bases. CDR3 length: 12 amino acids. Germline loops: CDR1 SEHNR, CDR2 FQNEAQ (reference sequence). Here the CDR3 DNA reads TGTGCCAGCAGTGACAGGGGCTCTGAAGCTTTCTTT. Residues: CASSDRGSEAFF.

This clonotype was counted once. The junction differs from germline at one of its ends, possibly a read error. The V gene is TRBV15, the J gene TRBJ2-6; TRBD1 might be the D (5 bases). Germline V gene sequence: CDR1 LNHNV, CDR2 YYDKDF (reference sequence). This CDR3 contains 14 residues. The CDR3 reads CATSSISGASVLTF. As DNA, the CDR3 is TGTGCCACCAGCAGTATCTCTGGGGCCAGCGTCCTGACTTTC.

V is TRBV3-1 and J is TRBJ1-5; D is unresolved. V was clipped by 1 base and J by 7 bases, with 11 bases between them. The CDR3 loop spans 14 amino acids. The V gene's germline CDR1 is LGHDT and CDR2 YNNKEL (reference sequence). The CDR3 loop is CASSQVSSKQPQHF. CDR3 nucleotides: TGTGCCAGCAGCCAAGTGTCGTCCAAACAGCCCCAGCATTTT.

The chain couples TRBV12-3 or TRBV12-4 to TRBJ2-2, with D possibly being TRBD2 (6 bases). The V gene lost 2 bases and the J gene lost 6 bases, with 13 bases spanning the gap. There are 15 residues in the CDR3. The CDR3 sequence: CASSLSPGVAGELFF. In DNA, the CDR3 is TGTGCCAGCAGTTTATCCCCGGGGGTGGCCGGGGAGCTGTTTTTT.

Comment on this clonotype: A read error may be the cause here, since a much bigger clone is one base away. This chain uses TRBV4-3 with TRBJ2-7; TRBD1 agrees at 7 bases. CDR3 size: 15 residues. CDR1 is LGHNA, CDR2 YSLEER, per germline. DNA for the CDR3: TGCGCCAGCAGCCAAGGAAGGGGGCTAGCCTACGCGCAGTACTTC. Translating it yields CASSQGRGLAYAQYF.

The sample holds a few counts of this clonotype. The chain links TRBV19 to TRBJ2-7; TRBD2 matches 11 bases. V lost 4 bases and J lost 3; bases outside the gene matches: 2. The CDR3 sequence is 14 residues long. Germline V CDR1 and CDR2: LNHDA, SQIVND (reference sequence). The CDR3 bases are TGTGCCAGTAGTACTAGCGGGAGGTTCTACGAGCAGTACTTC. Amino acid sequence: CASSTSGRFYEQYF.

The table lists this clonotype with a few counts. The chain uses TRBV27 and TRBJ2-2, with a weak D call TRBD1 (6 bases). Trimming left V 10 bases short and J 1 base short, with 19 bases between. CDR3 size: 16 residues. Germline CDR1 reads MNHEY; CDR2 reads SMNVEV (reference sequence). CDR3 sequence reads: CATAQRDIRNTGELFF. In DNA form, the CDR3 reads TGTGCCACCGCCCAACGGGACATAAGGAACACCGGGGAGCTGTTTTTT.

V is TRBV4-1 and J is TRBJ2-7; 8 bases align to TRBD1. Trimming cost V 3 bases and J 5 bases; bases outside gene matches: 12. The CDR3 is 16 residues long. CDR1 and CDR2 (germline): MGHRA, YSYEKL. CDR3 nucleotides: TGCGCCAGCAGCCATCCGCGACAGGGGATAAACCACGAGCAGTACTTC. Protein product: CASSHPRQGINHEQYF.

The rearrangement links TRBV20-1 to TRBJ2-3; the D is unclear. The CDR3 runs 11 residues. Germline CDR1 DFQATT, CDR2 SNEGSKA (reference sequence). The V and J ends lost 3 bases and 2 bases respectively, with 3 bases between them. CDR3 in amino acids: CSARPTDTQYF. Here the CDR3 DNA reads TGCAGTGCTAGGCCCACAGATACGCAGTATTTT.

The rearrangement links TRBV27 to TRBJ2-3; D not certain. Trimming shortened V by 4 bases and J by 5 bases, and 16 bases separated the two germline ends. The CDR3 sequence is 15 residues long. Germline CDR1 is MNHEY and CDR2 is SMNVEV (reference sequence). This CDR3 reads CASSSGVSKGDTQYF. CDR3 DNA: TGTGCCAGCAGTTCTGGGGTTTCTAAGGGAGATACGCAGTATTTT.

The chain couples TRBV5-4 to TRBJ2-7; TRBD1 aligns across 10 bases. This CDR3 has 15 residues. The germline V gene encodes CDR1 SGHNT and CDR2 YYREEE (reference sequence). V was pared by 0 bases and J by 3 bases, with 3 bases of the junction left unmatched. The CDR3 DNA follows: TGTGCCAGCAGCTTGGAGGGGACAGGGGTCTACGAGCAGTACTTC. It encodes CASSLEGTGVYEQYF.

This clonotype came up a few times. J is TRBJ2-1 and V is TRBV4-3, with D uncertain. V lost 0 bases and J lost 2, with 8 bases in between. The CDR3 is made up of 15 amino acids. CDR1 and CDR2 from the germline V gene are LGHNA and YSLEER. CDR3 coding DNA: TGCGCCAGCAGCCAAGACGGGCCCGCCTACAATGAGCAGTTCTTC. Residues: CASSQDGPAYNEQFF.

V gene TRBV27 combines with J gene TRBJ1-1; D possibly corresponds to TRBD1 (6 bases). This CDR3 spans 15 amino acids. The V and J ends lost 1 base and 4 bases respectively, with 13 bases between them. Germline-derived CDR1 and CDR2 are MNHEY and SMNVEV (reference sequence). In nucleotides, the CDR3 is TGTGCCAGCAGTTTATATGTAGGGGGAATCACTGAAGCTTTCTTT. Translating gives CASSLYVGGITEAFF.

V usage is TRBV7-2 and J usage is TRBJ2-4, with TRBD2 matching 7 bases. The CDR3 consists of 17 residues. CDR1 SGHTA and CDR2 FQGNSA come from the germline V gene. V dropped 5 bases and J dropped 1; count of bases not matched to a gene: 11. The CDR3 sequence: CASSDSGGGRAKNIQYF. CDR3 sequence (DNA): TGTGCCAGCAGCGACAGTGGGGGGGGTCGTGCCAAAAACATTCAGTACTTC.

V gene TRBV6-1 combines with J gene TRBJ2-7; no clear D. The CDR3 sequence is 12 residues long. CDR1 and CDR2 (germline): MNHNS, SASEGT. V was shortened by 4 bases and J by 1 base, with 5 bases between the two germline ends. CDR3 bases: TGTGCCAGCAGTGTTAGATCCTACGAGCAGTACTTC. Encoded protein: CASSVRSYEQYF.

In this sample, this clonotype turned up a few times. The chain has TRBV4-1 and TRBJ2-2; D possibly corresponds to TRBD1 (7 bases). Trimming cost V 3 bases and J 0 bases, with 11 bases left between them. Germline V gives CDR1 MGHRA, CDR2 YSYEKL. The CDR3 is 16 amino acids. The CDR3 coding sequence is TGCGCCAGCAGCCACGCGGGACAGCCGAACACCGGGGAGCTGTTTTTT. This sequence encodes CASSHAGQPNTGELFF.